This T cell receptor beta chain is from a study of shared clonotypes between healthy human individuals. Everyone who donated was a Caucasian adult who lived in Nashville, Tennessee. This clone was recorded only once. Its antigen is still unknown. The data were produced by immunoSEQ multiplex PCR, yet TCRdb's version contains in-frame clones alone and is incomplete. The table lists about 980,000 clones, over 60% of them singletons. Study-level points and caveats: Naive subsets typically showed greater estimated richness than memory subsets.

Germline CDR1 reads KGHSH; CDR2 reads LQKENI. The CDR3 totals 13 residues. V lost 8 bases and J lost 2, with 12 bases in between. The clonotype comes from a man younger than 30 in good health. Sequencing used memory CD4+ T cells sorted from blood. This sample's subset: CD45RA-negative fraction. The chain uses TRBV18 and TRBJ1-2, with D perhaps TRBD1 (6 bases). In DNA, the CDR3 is TGTGCCAGCGCACAGGGCTCGAACTATGGCTACACCTTC. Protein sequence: CASAQGSNYGYTF. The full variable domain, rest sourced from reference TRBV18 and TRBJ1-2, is NAGVMQNPRHLVRRRGQEARLRCSPMKGHSHVYWYRQLPEEGLKFMVYLQKENIIDESGMPKERFSAEFPKEGPSILRIQQVVRGDSAAYFCASAQGSNYGYTFGSGTRLTVV.